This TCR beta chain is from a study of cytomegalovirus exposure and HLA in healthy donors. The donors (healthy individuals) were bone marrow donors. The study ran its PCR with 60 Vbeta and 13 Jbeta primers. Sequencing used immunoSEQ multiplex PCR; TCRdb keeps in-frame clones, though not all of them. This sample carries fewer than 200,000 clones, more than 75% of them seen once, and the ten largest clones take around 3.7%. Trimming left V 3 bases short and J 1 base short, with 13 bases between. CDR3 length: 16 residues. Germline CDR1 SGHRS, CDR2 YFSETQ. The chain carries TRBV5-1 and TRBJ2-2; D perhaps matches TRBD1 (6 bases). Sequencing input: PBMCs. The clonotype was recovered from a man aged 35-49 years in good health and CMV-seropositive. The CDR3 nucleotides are TGCGCCAGCAGCTCAACCCTGACAGGGAACACCGGGGAGCTGTTTTTT. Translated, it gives CASSSTLTGNTGELFF.